This T cell receptor beta chain was sequenced for a study of technical replicates of blood from a few donors. The V gene's germline CDR1 is SGDLS and CDR2 YYNGEE. V was pared by 3 bases and J by 2 bases, with 6 bases of the junction left unmatched. The CDR3 loop spans 15 amino acids. TCRdb's copy holds only in-frame clones and misses some; the assay was immunoSEQ multiplex PCR. The table shows 65,000 to 80,000 clones, with less than 99% occurring only once. The chain has TRBV9 and TRBJ2-3; 7 nucleotides align to TRBD1. The source of this sequence is a human donor in good health. Sample: T cells isolated from PBMCs. CDR3 residues: CASSDRTGNTDTQYF. In nucleotides, the CDR3 is TGTGCCAGCAGCGATAGGACAGGAAACACAGATACGCAGTATTTT.